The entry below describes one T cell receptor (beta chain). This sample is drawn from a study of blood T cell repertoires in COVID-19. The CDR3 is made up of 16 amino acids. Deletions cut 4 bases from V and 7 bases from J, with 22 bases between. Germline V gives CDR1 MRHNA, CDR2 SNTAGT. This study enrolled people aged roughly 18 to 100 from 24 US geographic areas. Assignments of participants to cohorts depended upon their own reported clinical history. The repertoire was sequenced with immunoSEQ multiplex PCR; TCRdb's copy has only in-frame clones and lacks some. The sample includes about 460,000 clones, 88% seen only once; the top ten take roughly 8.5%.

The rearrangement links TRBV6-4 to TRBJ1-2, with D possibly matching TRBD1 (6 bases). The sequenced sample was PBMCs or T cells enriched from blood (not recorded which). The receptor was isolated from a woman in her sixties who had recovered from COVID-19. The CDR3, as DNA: TGTGCCAGCAGTGGCCAACCTACAGGGTCAACTAGTGGCTACACCTTC. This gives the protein CASSGQPTGSTSGYTF.